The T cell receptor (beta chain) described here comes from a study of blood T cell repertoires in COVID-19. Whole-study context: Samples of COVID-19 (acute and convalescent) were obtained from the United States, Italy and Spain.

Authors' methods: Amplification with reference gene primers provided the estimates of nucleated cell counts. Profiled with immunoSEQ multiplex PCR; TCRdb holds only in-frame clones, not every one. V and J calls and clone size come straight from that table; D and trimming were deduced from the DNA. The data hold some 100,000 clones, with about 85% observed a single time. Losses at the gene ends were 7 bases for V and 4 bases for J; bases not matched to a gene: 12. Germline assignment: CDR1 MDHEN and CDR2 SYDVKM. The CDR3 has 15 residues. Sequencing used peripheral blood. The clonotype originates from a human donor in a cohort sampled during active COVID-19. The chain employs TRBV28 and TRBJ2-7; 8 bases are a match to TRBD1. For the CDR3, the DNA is TGTGCCAGCACCAAGAGGCAGGGGGCGATGTACGAGCAGTACTTC. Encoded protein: CASTKRQGAMYEQYF.